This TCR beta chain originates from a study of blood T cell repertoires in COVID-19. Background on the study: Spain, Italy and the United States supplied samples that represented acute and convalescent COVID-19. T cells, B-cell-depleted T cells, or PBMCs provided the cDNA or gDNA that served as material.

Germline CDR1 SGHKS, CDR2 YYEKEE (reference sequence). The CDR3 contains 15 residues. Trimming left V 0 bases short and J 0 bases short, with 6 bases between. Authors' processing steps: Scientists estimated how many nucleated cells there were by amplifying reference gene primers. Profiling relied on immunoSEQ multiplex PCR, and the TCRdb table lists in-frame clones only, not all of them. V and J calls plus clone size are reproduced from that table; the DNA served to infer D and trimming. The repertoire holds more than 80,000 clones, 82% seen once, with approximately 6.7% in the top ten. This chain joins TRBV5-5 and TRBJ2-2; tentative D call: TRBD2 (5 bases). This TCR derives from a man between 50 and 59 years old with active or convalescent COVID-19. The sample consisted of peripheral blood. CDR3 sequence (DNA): TGTGCCAGCAGCTTGGTAGCGACGAACACCGGGGAGCTGTTTTTT. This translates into CASSLVATNTGELFF. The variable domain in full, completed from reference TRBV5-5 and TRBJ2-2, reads DAGVTQSPTHLIKTRGQQVTLRCSPISGHKSVSWYQQVLGQGPQFIFQYYEKEERGRGNFPDRFSARQFPNYSSELNVNALLLGDSALYLCASSLVATNTGELFFGEGSRLTVL.